This T cell receptor (beta chain) is from a study of Ad26.COV2.S vaccination and SARS-CoV-2 variants. The overall study: Ad26.COV2.S, an intramuscular injection, was given once or twice 56 days apart.

The junction had 11 bases not matched to a gene; V was cut back by 0 bases and J by 3 bases. The CDR3 covers 20 residues. The V gene's germline CDR1 is SGHRS and CDR2 YFSETQ. Treatment noted: roughly 19 received Ad26.COV2.S at low or high dose, single or two shots; roughly five received placebo; per-sample allocation not given. Samples analyzed were those drawn on day 63 after the first vaccine or placebo injection. TCRdb keeps only in-frame clones here, not all; method: immunoSEQ multiplex PCR. The profile covers about 680,000 clones, with more than 80% appearing a single time and approximately 1.5% taken by the ten largest.

This TCR derives from a person between 18 and 59 years old who received the Ad26.COV2.S COVID-19 vaccine or a placebo. Sequences were derived from peripheral blood, sampled in a trial of Ad26.COV2.S vaccine versus placebo. The V gene is TRBV5-1, the J gene TRBJ2-6; 11 bases agree with TRBD2. In nucleotides, the CDR3 is TGCGCCAGCAGCTTGGGGCCCCTACTAGCGGGAGTAGATGGGGCCAACGTCCTGACTTTC. It yields the protein CASSLGPLLAGVDGANVLTF.